Included here is one T cell receptor beta chain sequence, with context. Its matching antigen is unknown. Using immunoSEQ multiplex PCR, the repertoire was profiled, and TCRdb retains in-frame clones only, with some absent. The sample records approximately 92,000 clones, approximately 94% being singletons. This specimen belongs to a study of OX40 agonist ivuxolimab in advanced cancers. V lost 6 bases, J lost 4 bases, and 24 bases stayed unmatched. The CDR3 loop spans 20 amino acids. CDR1 is MNHEY, CDR2 SMNVEV, per germline (reference sequence). Study-wide findings and caveats: In CD8+ T cells, expanded clones were on average more numerous than in CD4+.

The sequencing here drew on CD4+ or CD8+ T cells sorted from blood, taken in a trial of the OX40 agonist ivuxolimab. The source of this sequence is an adult with an advanced solid tumor such as melanoma, head and neck, liver or kidney cancer. This chain connects TRBV27 to TRBJ1-2; 9 bases align to TRBD1. The CDR3 nucleotides read TGTGCCAGCAGCCCGAGACAGGGGGTAGGGCCGGCATTATCGGGCTATGGCTACACCTTC. Residues: CASSPRQGVGPALSGYGYTF.